Below, 24 T cell receptor beta chains from the same sample are listed, as sequenced in a study of CD4 T cells in relation to SARS-CoV-2 and coronaviruses. TCRdb's table, derived via immunoSEQ multiplex PCR, lists solely in-frame clones and lacks some. This sample has some 21,000 clones, with 74% found just once. These receptors' antigens are unknown. Before the COVID-19 pandemic, during about 2010-2018, CD4+ T cells were taken from unexposed donors. After more than eight days of culture, CD4+ T cells were isolated. Sequenced material: CD4+ T cells from PBMCs, cultured in vitro. The source of these receptors is a human donor in good health.

The CDR3 DNA sequence: TGTGCCAGCAGAACGGGGACAGGGGTCTACGAGCAGTACTTC. Translation gives CASRTGTGVYEQYF. The genes are TRBV6-6 and TRBJ2-7, with 10 bases fitting TRBD1. CDR3 length: 14 residues. The germline gives CDR1 MNHNY, CDR2 SVGAGI (reference sequence). V trimming: 6 bases; J trimming: 3 bases; junction bases outside the gene matches: 5.

V gene TRBV29-1 combines with J gene TRBJ1-1; 8 bases fit TRBD1. In germline, CDR1 is SQVTM, CDR2 ANQGSEA. Unmatched junction bases numbered 6, after V lost 7 bases and J lost 5 bases. This CDR3 is 12 amino acids long. The CDR3: CSGQGLGTEAFF. CDR3 bases: TGCAGCGGACAGGGGTTGGGAACTGAAGCTTTCTTT.

The chain carries TRBV18 and TRBJ2-1; D gene uncertain. This CDR3 is 15 amino acids long. V lost 4 bases to trimming and J lost 0 bases, with 10 bases between them. Germline V gene data show CDR1 as KGHSH and CDR2 as LQKENI. The chain's CDR3 is CASSLHPGSYNEQFF. The CDR3 region has the DNA TGTGCCAGCTCACTGCATCCCGGCTCCTACAATGAGCAGTTCTTC. Based on the CDR3 plus reference TRBV18 and TRBJ2-1, the full variable domain is NAGVMQNPRHLVRRRGQEARLRCSPMKGHSHVYWYRQLPEEGLKFMVYLQKENIIDESGMPKERFSAEFPKEGPSILRIQQVVRGDSAAYFCASSLHPGSYNEQFFGPGTRLTVL.

The genes are TRBV3-1 (or the pseudogene TRBV3-2) and TRBJ2-7; D is ambiguous. The CDR3 extends over 16 amino acids. Per germline, CDR1 LGHDT and CDR2 YNNKEL (reference sequence). V was clipped by 0 bases and J by 3 bases, with 15 bases between them. The CDR3 sequence is CASSQEGSYGNYEQYF. The DNA of the CDR3 is TGTGCCAGCAGCCAAGAAGGGTCCTACGGAAACTACGAGCAGTACTTC.

V and J are TRBV7-2 and TRBJ1-2, with 9 bases lining up with TRBD1. Trimming removed 4 bases from V and 4 bases from J; junction bases left unmatched: 10. Germline V gives CDR1 SGHTA, CDR2 FQGNSA. The CDR3 covers 16 residues. This CDR3 reads CASSSRPGQGTYGYTF. CDR3 in DNA: TGTGCCAGCAGCTCCAGACCGGGACAGGGCACCTATGGCTACACCTTC.

The chain has TRBV2 and TRBJ2-5; 12 bases line up with TRBD2. The CDR3 is 13 amino acids. V dropped 6 bases and J dropped 4; count of bases not matched to a gene: 0. CDR1 SNHLY and CDR2 FYNNEI come from the germline V gene. The CDR3 is CASRGLAGETQYF. The CDR3 bases are TGTGCCAGCAGGGGACTAGCGGGAGAGACCCAGTACTTC. The full variable domain, completed using reference TRBV2 and TRBJ2-5, is EPEVTQTPSHQVTQMGQEVILRCVPISNHLYFYWYRQILGQKVEFLVSFYNNEISEKSEIFDDQFSVERPDGSNFTLKIRSTKLEDSAMYFCASRGLAGETQYFGPGTRLLVL.

In DNA, the CDR3 is TGTGCCAGCTCACCATCCCTCTGGCGGGGTCCTGTAGGTGAGCAGTTCTTC. Translation: CASSPSLWRGPVGEQFF. The chain carries TRBV18 and TRBJ2-1; perhaps TRBD2 as D (6 bases). The CDR3 is made up of 17 amino acids. V lost 2 bases and J lost 9, with 23 bases in between. CDR1 is KGHSH and CDR2 is LQKENI in the germline V gene.

This rearrangement joins TRBV2 to TRBJ1-5; a possible D gene is TRBD1 (5 bases). The germline CDR1 and CDR2 sequences are SNHLY and FYNNEI. This CDR3 comprises 15 residues. V gave up 6 bases and J gave up 0 bases, with 12 bases separating them. CDR3 amino acids: CASRDKPFSNQPQHF. The DNA for the CDR3 is TGTGCCAGCAGGGACAAACCTTTTAGCAATCAGCCCCAGCATTTT.

The CDR3 loop is CASKRGDYGYTF. Here the CDR3 DNA reads TGTGCCAGCAAGAGGGGGGACTATGGCTACACCTTC. The chain combines TRBV7-2 with TRBJ1-2, with D possibly being TRBD1 (6 bases). The CDR3 is 12 residues long. Trimming pared 7 bases from V and 3 bases from J, leaving 9 bases between. CDR1 and CDR2 (germline): SGHTA, FQGNSA.

The rearrangement joins TRBV11-2 to TRBJ2-2; D may be TRBD1 (5 bases). Trimming stripped 6 bases from V and 4 bases from J, with 9 bases between. Germline assignment: CDR1 SGHAT and CDR2 FQNNGV. The CDR3 consists of 13 residues. CDR3 sequence: CASRPTGTGELFF. The CDR3 nucleotides are TGTGCCAGCAGACCAACAGGCACCGGGGAGCTGTTTTTT. Drawing the rest from reference TRBV11-2 and TRBJ2-2, the complete variable domain is EAGVAQSPRYKIIEKRQSVAFWCNPISGHATLYWYQQILGQGPKLLIQFQNNGVVDDSQLPKDRFSAERLKGVDSTLKIQPAKLEDSAVYLCASRPTGTGELFFGEGSRLTVL.

The chain has TRBV6-2 or TRBV6-3 and TRBJ2-3; maybe TRBD1 (6 bases). The CDR3 is 13 residues long. Trimming took off 5 bases at V and 6 bases at J, with 12 bases between the two ends. Germline-derived CDR1 and CDR2 are MNHEY and SVGEGT. The CDR3 DNA reads as TGTGCCAGCAGTACCGAAAGGGGGGATACGCAGTATTTT. Amino acids: CASSTERGDTQYF.

This chain connects TRBV6-2 or TRBV6-3 to TRBJ2-2, with a weak D call TRBD2 (5 bases). The CDR3 has 13 amino acids. Trimming shortened V by 4 bases and J by 6 bases, and 9 bases separated the two germline ends. Germline CDR1 is MNHEY and CDR2 is SVGEGT. The CDR3 sequence: CASSWRVSGELFF. In DNA form, the CDR3 reads TGTGCCAGCAGTTGGCGGGTCTCCGGGGAGCTGTTTTTT.

The genes are TRBV4-1 and TRBJ2-3, with D uncertain. V was trimmed by 0 bases and J by 0 bases, leaving 10 bases between them. This CDR3 is built from 16 residues. CDR1 and CDR2 (germline): MGHRA, YSYEKL. The CDR3 region has the DNA TGCGCCAGCAGCCAAGATGAAACTTCAAGCACAGATACGCAGTATTTT. This sequence encodes CASSQDETSSTDTQYF.

The rearrangement links TRBV9 to TRBJ1-3; 7 bases map to TRBD1. The junction had 4 bases not matched to a gene; V was cut back by 7 bases and J by 0 bases. CDR1 SGDLS and CDR2 YYNGEE come from the germline V gene. The CDR3 totals 14 residues. In DNA, the CDR3 is TGTGCCAGCGGCGGGACAGTCTCTGGAAACACCATATATTTT. Amino acid sequence: CASGGTVSGNTIYF.

The chain carries TRBV18 and TRBJ2-7; the D gene is possibly TRBD2 (5 bases). CDR3 length equals 14 residues. Germline-derived CDR1 and CDR2 are KGHSH and LQKENI. Deletions cut 3 bases from V and 7 bases from J, with 16 bases between. In nucleotides, the CDR3 is TGTGCCAGCTCACCGGACCGTTCGAGGGCGGAGCAGTACTTC. The encoded protein is CASSPDRSRAEQYF.

The chain combines TRBV19 with TRBJ1-3, with D unresolved. V gave up 2 bases and J gave up 0 bases, with 8 bases separating them. This CDR3 is 15 amino acids long. Germline V gives CDR1 LNHDA, CDR2 SQIVND (reference sequence). The CDR3 DNA reads TGTGCCAGTAGTATACAGGCAAGCTCTGGAAACACCATATATTTT. Its protein product is CASSIQASSGNTIYF. The variable domain in full, with the rest retrieved from reference TRBV19 and TRBJ1-3, is DGGITQSPKYLFRKEGQNVTLSCEQNLNHDAMYWYRQDPGQGLRLIYYSQIVNDFQKGDIAEGYSVSREKKESFPLTVTSAQKNPTAFYLCASSIQASSGNTIYFGEGSWLTVV.

This chain connects TRBV28 to TRBJ2-5; either TRBD1 or TRBD2 may supply D (5 bases each). The CDR3 contains 12 residues. The germline V gene encodes CDR1 MDHEN and CDR2 SYDVKM. Trimming cost V 6 bases and J 5 bases, with 10 bases left between them. CDR3 DNA sequence: TGTGCCAGCAGCCAAGGGGAGGAGACCCAGTACTTC. It codes for CASSQGEETQYF.

CDR3: CAISESTRTNYGYTF. Written as DNA, the CDR3 is TGTGCCATCAGTGAGTCAACCCGGACTAACTATGGCTACACCTTC. This chain joins TRBV10-3 and TRBJ1-2; D unresolved. This CDR3 region has 15 residues. Trimming pared 0 bases from V and 0 bases from J, leaving 8 bases between. In germline, CDR1 is ENHRY, CDR2 SYGVKD.

The J gene is TRBJ1-6, the V gene TRBV3-1 (or the pseudogene TRBV3-2); the D is unclear. Germline assignment: CDR1 LGHDT and CDR2 YNNKEL (reference sequence). The CDR3 sequence is 13 residues long. Trimming took 1 base from V and 7 from J, leaving 5 bases between them. Here the CDR3 reads CASSQGPNSPLHF. CDR3 coding DNA: TGTGCCAGCAGCCAAGGACCGAATTCACCCCTCCACTTT.

The V call is TRBV9, the J call TRBJ1-4; possibly TRBD1 for D (5 bases). The CDR3 runs 13 residues. V shed 2 bases and J shed 4 bases, with 6 bases lying between them. Germline-derived CDR1 and CDR2 are SGDLS and YYNGEE. The CDR3 sequence is CASSVDINEKLFF. As DNA, the CDR3 is TGTGCCAGCAGCGTGGACATTAATGAAAAACTGTTTTTT.

This sequence joins TRBV5-1 and TRBJ2-3; 10 nucleotides line up with TRBD2. The length of the CDR3 is 15 residues. Germline-derived CDR1 and CDR2 are SGHRS and YFSETQ. V dropped 4 bases and J dropped 6; count of bases not matched to a gene: 8. CDR3 in amino acids: CASSPRAGGPDTQYF. The CDR3 DNA is TGCGCCAGCAGCCCCCGAGCGGGGGGGCCCGATACGCAGTATTTT.

Comment on this clone: A read error may account for a junction end that differs from germline. This chain links TRBV5-6 with TRBJ1-2; possible D gene TRBD1, 5 bases. Germline V CDR1 and CDR2: SGHDT, YYEEEE. This CDR3 is 13 amino acids long. CDR3 residues: CASSSTGDYGYTF. Written as DNA, the CDR3 is TGTGCCAGCAGCTCCACGGGGGACTACGGCTACACCTTC. Combining the CDR3 with reference TRBV5-6 and TRBJ1-2 gives the whole variable domain DAGVTQSPTHLIKTRGQQVTLRCSPKSGHDTVSWYQQALGQGPQFIFQYYEEEERQRGNFPDRFSGHQFPNYSSELNVNALLLGDSALYLCASSSTGDYGYTFGSGTRLTVV.

The chain has TRBV5-5 and TRBJ1-2; D unresolved. CDR1 is SGHKS, CDR2 YYEKEE, per germline (reference sequence). The CDR3 totals 13 residues. The V end was cut by 0 bases, the J end by 1 base, with 4 bases between. The CDR3: CASSLEGNYGYTF. The CDR3 DNA follows: TGTGCCAGCAGCTTGGAGGGTAACTATGGCTACACCTTC.

This chain uses TRBV5-4 with TRBJ2-5, with 8 bases identical to TRBD2. V trimming: 4 bases; J trimming: 1 base; junction bases outside the gene matches: 3. From germline, CDR1 is SGHNT and CDR2 YYREEE (reference sequence). The CDR3 consists of 14 residues. The CDR3 DNA reads as TGTGCCAGCAGCACGGGGGGGCGCCAAGAGACCCAGTACTTC. Translating gives CASSTGGRQETQYF.